This paragraph covers one T cell receptor (beta chain) sequence. Measured with immunoSEQ multiplex PCR; TCRdb has only the in-frame clones, and not every one. In the table there are tens of thousands of clones, more than 85% of which are singletons. This CDR3 has 16 residues. CDR1 is SGHRS, CDR2 YFSETQ, per germline. Losses at the gene ends were 2 bases for V and 7 bases for J; bases not matched to a gene: 11. The sample comes from a study of blood T cell repertoires in COVID-19. About the study: COVID-19 samples, acute and convalescent, were from the United States, Italy and Spain.

Sequencing used peripheral blood. The TCR originated in a human donor in a cohort sampled during active COVID-19. The donor label of this sample is uncertain. V is TRBV5-1 and J is TRBJ2-1, with 8 positions matching TRBD2. This CDR3 reads CASSFITGGPDNEQFF. CDR3 DNA: TGCGCCAGCAGCTTCATCACGGGAGGGCCTGATAATGAGCAGTTCTTC.